A single sample is the source of the 6 T cell receptor beta chains below, sequenced in a study of T cells of healthy individuals. Each CDR3 protein gets one entry after TCRdb re-called the 5' RACE reads with MiXCR. The data hold around 40,000 distinct CDR3 sequences, with 4% to 5.5% observed a single time. These receptor sequences come from a human donor in good health.

The table lists this clonotype with many counts. J is TRBJ2-5 and V is TRBV7-7; D is possibly TRBD1 (6 bases). V was cut by 5 bases and J by 5 bases, with 18 bases left in between. The germline V gene encodes CDR1 SSHAT and CDR2 FNYEAQ (reference sequence). This CDR3 is built from 15 residues. CDR3 in amino acids: CASSPRTAFQETQYF. DNA for the CDR3: TGTGCCAGCAGCCCTAGGACAGCCTTCCAGGAGACCCAGTACTTC.

This clonotype was observed many times. This chain uses TRBV18 with TRBJ2-7; tentative D call: TRBD1 (6 bases). The V end was cut by 5 bases, the J end by 0 bases, with 14 bases between. Germline CDR1 and CDR2: KGHSH and LQKENI. The CDR3 is 15 residues long. Here the CDR3 reads CASSISRGSSYEQYF. The CDR3 DNA follows: TGTGCCAGCTCAATATCCAGGGGAAGCTCCTACGAGCAGTACTTC.

This clonotype was seen ten or more times. V gene TRBV3-1 combines with J gene TRBJ1-6, with 7 bases aligning to TRBD1. In germline, CDR1 is LGHDT, CDR2 YNNKEL (reference sequence). Unmatched junction bases numbered 11, after V lost 5 bases and J lost 10 bases. The CDR3 runs to 15 residues. Written as DNA, the CDR3 is TGTGCCAGCAGCTATAAGACAGGGCCAGGATCACCCCTCCACTTT. It encodes CASSYKTGPGSPLHF.

This clonotype was counted many times. V usage is TRBV27 and J usage is TRBJ1-1; 8 nucleotides align to TRBD1. Per the germline V gene, CDR1 is MNHEY and CDR2 is SMNVEV (reference sequence). The CDR3 loop spans 15 amino acids. V shed 5 bases and J 5 bases; nucleotides not matched to a gene: 10. DNA for the CDR3: TGTGCCAGCAGTGCGGGAACAGGGGGGGGAACTGAAGCTTTCTTT. This codes for CASSAGTGGGTEAFF.

This clonotype showed up just a few times. This chain links TRBV30 with TRBJ2-7; no clear D. The CDR3 consists of 11 residues. V lost 7 bases and J 5 bases, leaving 12 bases between the germline ends. Germline CDR1 GTSNPN, CDR2 SVGIG (reference sequence). CDR3 loop: CAYAPGHEQYF. The CDR3 DNA follows: TGTGCCTACGCACCGGGTCACGAGCAGTACTTC.

This clonotype showed up just a few times. The chain recombines TRBV12-3 or TRBV12-4 with TRBJ1-6, with 10 bases matching TRBD1. V shed 6 bases and J 4 bases; nucleotides not matched to a gene: 12. This CDR3 has 18 residues. This chain's CDR3 is CASSRRRGQGFYNSPLHF. The CDR3 nucleotides are TGTGCCAGCAGCCGCAGAAGGGGACAGGGGTTTTATAATTCACCCCTCCACTTT.